The 21 T cell receptor beta chains in this list originate from one sample, sequenced in a study of T-cell reconstitution after alpha-beta-depleted transplantation in children. This sample's TCRbeta library carried unique molecular identifier barcodes. TCRdb recomputed calls from the PCR reads with MiXCR, one row per CDR3 protein. Of 780,000 or so distinct CDR3 sequences in the sample, under 20% were seen once. This specimen consisted of PBMCs, mostly from graft donor cells, obtained 360 days after TCRalphabeta/CD19-depleted stem cell transplant. The receptors here all came from a male patient younger than 18 who had a stem cell transplant for acute lymphoblastic leukemia, so the T cells may come from the graft donor.

This clonotype was counted many times. The chain carries TRBV11-2 and TRBJ2-2; TRBD2 matches 8 bases. The CDR3 contains 17 residues. The germline gives CDR1 SGHAT, CDR2 FQNNGV. V lost 3 bases and J lost 6; bases outside the gene matches: 12. CDR3 residues: CASSLGWTSKLPGELFF. The CDR3 region has the DNA TGTGCCAGCAGCTTGGGCTGGACTAGCAAGCTCCCCGGGGAGCTGTTTTTT.

The V call is TRBV25-1, the J call TRBJ1-1; D remains unclear. CDR1 and CDR2 from the germline V gene are MGHDK and SYGVNS. The CDR3 runs 12 residues. V lost 2 bases, J lost 11 bases, and 12 bases lay in between. The CDR3 loop is CASSEGSQTAFF. CDR3 DNA: TGTGCCAGCAGTGAAGGCAGCCAAACGGCTTTCTTT.

The sample holds many counts of this clonotype. The V and J genes are TRBV11-1 and TRBJ2-7; unclear D gene. The V end lost 5 bases, the J end lost 0 bases, and 8 bases lay between the germline ends. Looked up from germline, CDR1 is SGHAT and CDR2 is FQDESV (reference sequence). The CDR3 totals 13 residues. The CDR3 loop is CASSRTPSYEQYF. CDR3 DNA: TGTGCCAGCAGCCGGACCCCCTCCTACGAGCAGTACTTC.

The V call is TRBV9, the J call TRBJ2-7; 10 nucleotides align to TRBD2. CDR3 size: 16 residues. Trimming took 0 bases from V and 2 from J; bases not matched to a gene: 5. Looked up from germline, CDR1 is SGDLS and CDR2 is YYNGEE. The CDR3 region has the DNA TGTGCCAGCAGCGTAGCCTGGACTAGCGGTACCTACGAGCAGTACTTC. Translated: CASSVAWTSGTYEQYF. The whole variable domain, filled in from reference TRBV9 and TRBJ2-7, reads DSGVTQTPKHLITATGQRVTLRCSPRSGDLSVYWYQQSLDQGLQFLIQYYNGEERAKGNILERFSAQQFPDLHSELNLSSLELGDSALYFCASSVAWTSGTYEQYFGPGTRLTVT.

J is TRBJ2-5 and V is TRBV18; D might be TRBD2 (6 bases). This CDR3 is built from 14 residues. The V end lost 5 bases, the J end lost 5 bases, and 15 bases lay between the germline ends. From germline, CDR1 is KGHSH and CDR2 LQKENI. Here the CDR3 DNA reads TGTGCCAGCTCAGCAAGCGGAGGGGACGAGACCCAGTACTTC. Translated, it gives CASSASGGDETQYF.

This clonotype has just a few counts. CDR3 coding DNA: TGTGCCAGCAGCCTCACTTGGACAGGGGGCAGGGGTGGCTACACCTTC. Translated: CASSLTWTGGRGGYTF. This chain joins TRBV11-2 and TRBJ1-2, with 11 positions matching TRBD1. Per germline, CDR1 SGHAT and CDR2 FQNNGV. Trimming at V came to 5 bases and at J to 7 bases, leaving 12 bases not matched to a gene. The CDR3 contains 16 residues.

The table lists this clonotype with many counts. The rearrangement uses TRBV5-5 and TRBJ2-7, with D unresolved. The ends were cut back, 4 bases at V and 2 bases at J, with 13 bases in the middle. Germline V gene lookup returns CDR1 SGHKS and CDR2 YYEKEE (reference sequence). The CDR3 extends over 14 amino acids. CDR3 coding DNA: TGTGCCAGCAGCATCGCGGTCCACACCTACGAGCAGTACTTC. Translation gives CASSIAVHTYEQYF.

In its sample, this clonotype was seen a few times. The V gene is TRBV5-1, the J gene TRBJ2-7; no firm D call. Trimming cost V 1 base and J 3 bases, with 20 bases left between them. The CDR3 extends over 17 amino acids. Germline CDR1 is SGHRS and CDR2 is YFSETQ. The CDR3 sequence is CASSLPPRLLKGYEQYF. CDR3 DNA: TGCGCCAGCAGCTTGCCACCCAGACTCTTAAAAGGCTACGAGCAGTACTTC.

This clonotype was seen only a few times. J is TRBJ2-7 and V is TRBV5-6; TRBD2 matches 7 bases. The germline CDR1 and CDR2 sequences are SGHDT and YYEEEE. The CDR3 has 17 residues. V shed 0 bases and J 2 bases; nucleotides not matched to a gene: 11. For the CDR3, the DNA is TGTGCCAGCAGCTTGGAACTGACTAGCTCGTTCCCCTACGAGCAGTACTTC. Translated, it gives CASSLELTSSFPYEQYF.

In this sample, this clonotype turned up a few times. The chain has TRBV6-1 and TRBJ1-1; 7 bases are a match to TRBD1. The CDR3 is 14 amino acids. V dropped 7 bases and J dropped 1; count of bases not matched to a gene: 6. In germline, CDR1 is MNHNS, CDR2 SASEGT. The CDR3 here is CASTVTGKNTEAFF. In DNA form, the CDR3 reads TGTGCCAGCACGGTGACAGGGAAGAACACTGAAGCTTTCTTT.

V usage is TRBV29-1 and J usage is TRBJ2-2; TRBD2 matches 14 bases. CDR1 and CDR2 (germline): SQVTM, ANQGSEA. This CDR3 comprises 18 residues. The V and J ends lost 0 bases and 0 bases, in that order; junction bases with no gene match: 3. The CDR3 loop is CSVEDPGLAGANTGELFF. Here the CDR3 DNA reads TGCAGCGTTGAAGATCCGGGACTAGCGGGAGCGAACACCGGGGAGCTGTTTTTT.

This clonotype was seen a few times. The J gene is TRBJ2-1, the V gene TRBV21-1; no DNA check was done on the table's D call, TRBD2. TRBV21-1 is classified as a pseudogene. The CDR3 consists of 16 residues. The chain's CDR3 is CASSNKTSGRPNEQFF. In nucleotides, the CDR3 is TGTGCCAGCAGCAACAAGACTAGCGGAAGACCGAATGAGCAGTTCTTC.

This clonotype was observed a few times. V and J are TRBV12-3 or TRBV12-4 and TRBJ2-7; TRBD2 is a possible D gene (5 bases). CDR3 length: 14 residues. Trimming cost V 7 bases and J 4 bases, with 17 bases left between them. In nucleotides, the CDR3 is TGTGCCAGCACCTTCGGAGGACCCGGGTACGAGCAGTACTTC. Encoded protein: CASTFGGPGYEQYF.

The chain employs TRBV29-1 and TRBJ2-1; 7 nucleotides align to TRBD2. The V and J ends lost 3 bases and 6 bases, in that order; junction bases with no gene match: 8. The CDR3 has 14 amino acids. Germline V gene data show CDR1 as SQVTM and CDR2 as ANQGSEA. CDR3 in amino acids: CSVEVGGVGNEQFF. DNA for the CDR3: TGCAGCGTTGAGGTGGGGGGGGTGGGCAATGAGCAGTTCTTC.

The chain employs TRBV18 and TRBJ2-7, with 9 nucleotides matching TRBD1. The ends lost 0 bases at V and 2 bases at J; junction bases unmatched: 5. The CDR3 covers 16 residues. Germline V gives CDR1 KGHSH, CDR2 LQKENI. The CDR3 DNA reads as TGTGCCAGCTCACCACCTGGACAGGGGCACCCCTACGAGCAGTACTTC. Its translation is CASSPPGQGHPYEQYF.

This clonotype has at least ten counts. The chain recombines TRBV29-1 with TRBJ2-3; 9 bases are shared with TRBD2. V gave up 0 bases and J gave up 4 bases; unmatched junction bases: 8. Germline-derived CDR1 and CDR2 are SQVTM and ANQGSEA. The CDR3 extends over 16 amino acids. The CDR3 nucleotides read TGCAGCGTTGAAGATCGAGGCGGGAGGGCCTCAGATACGCAGTATTTT. The encoded protein is CSVEDRGGRASDTQYF.

This clonotype was recorded a few times. V is TRBV4-1 and J is TRBJ2-7; 11 nucleotides align to TRBD2. This CDR3 is built from 13 residues. The V gene end was trimmed by 6 bases and the J gene end by 4 bases; junction bases not matched to a gene: 2. Germline values: CDR1 MGHRA, CDR2 YSYEKL. The CDR3 loop is CASRGLAEYEQYF. In nucleotides, the CDR3 is TGCGCCAGCAGGGGACTAGCGGAATACGAGCAGTACTTC.

The V and J genes are TRBV19 and TRBJ1-6; no clear D gene. The CDR3 is 13 amino acids. Between the trimmed V and J ends, which lost 3 bases and 6 bases, there was a span of 6 bases. The germline gives CDR1 LNHDA, CDR2 SQIVND (reference sequence). The CDR3 reads CASSMGGNSPLHF. The CDR3 DNA follows: TGTGCCAGTAGTATGGGAGGTAATTCACCCCTCCACTTT.

This clonotype was seen many times. The chain recombines TRBV7-9 with TRBJ1-5, with D unclear. In germline, CDR1 is SEHNR, CDR2 FQNEAQ (reference sequence). The CDR3 spans 14 residues. Trimming left V 5 bases short and J 4 bases short, with 12 bases between. The CDR3 reads CASSHLGRNQPQHF. CDR3 coding DNA: TGTGCCAGCAGCCACCTCGGGAGAAATCAGCCCCAGCATTTT.

This clonotype occurred many times. The chain has TRBV12-3 or TRBV12-4 and TRBJ2-7; 10 bases agree with TRBD2. V lost 6 bases and J lost 3; bases outside the gene matches: 11. There are 16 residues in the CDR3. The chain's CDR3 is CASRPPRTSGLYEQYF. The CDR3 nucleotides are TGTGCCAGCAGGCCACCTAGGACTAGCGGCCTCTACGAGCAGTACTTC.

This clonotype occurred many times. V is TRBV20-1 and J is TRBJ2-7; the D is unclear. Trimming pared 1 base from V and 3 bases from J, leaving 4 bases between. CDR3 length: 11 residues. Germline CDR1 is DFQATT and CDR2 is SNEGSKA (reference sequence). CDR3 protein: CSARVGYEQYF. The CDR3 coding sequence is TGCAGTGCTAGAGTGGGCTACGAGCAGTACTTC.